These 30 T cell receptor beta chains share one sample of origin, sequenced in a study of radiotherapy plus CTLA-4 blockade in lung cancer. The method was immunoSEQ multiplex PCR; TCRdb's version includes in-frame clones alone and lacks a portion of them. Seen here are 50,000 to 75,000 clones, about 80% observed once, and the top ten hold 4% to 5.5%. This material consisted of peripheral blood, taken from a patient treated with radiotherapy plus ipilimumab. The receptors were sampled from a human donor with non-small cell lung cancer who had a complete response to radiotherapy plus ipilimumab.

The chain carries TRBV7-2 and TRBJ2-2; D ambiguous. The germline V gene encodes CDR1 SGHTA and CDR2 FQGNSA. V was cut by 6 bases and J by 0 bases, with 11 bases left in between. The CDR3 contains 15 residues. CDR3 DNA sequence: TGTGCCAGCAGGCCAAGGCCGCCGAACACCGGGGAGCTGTTTTTT. Translated, it gives CASRPRPPNTGELFF.

This chain uses TRBV9 with TRBJ1-1; TRBD1 aligns across 10 bases. The trim removed 4 bases at V and 0 bases at J, leaving 6 bases unmatched. The CDR3 has 16 residues. The germline gives CDR1 SGDLS, CDR2 YYNGEE. As DNA, the CDR3 is TGTGCCAGCAGCAGGCAGGACAGGGGGATGAACACTGAAGCTTTCTTT. It specifies CASSRQDRGMNTEAFF. Filled out from reference TRBV9 and TRBJ1-1, the complete variable domain reads DSGVTQTPKHLITATGQRVTLRCSPRSGDLSVYWYQQSLDQGLQFLIQYYNGEERAKGNILERFSAQQFPDLHSELNLSSLELGDSALYFCASSRQDRGMNTEAFFGQGTRLTVV.

The chain links TRBV7-2 to TRBJ2-1; possible D gene TRBD2, 6 bases. CDR1 and CDR2 from the germline V gene are SGHTA and FQGNSA. This CDR3 spans 16 amino acids. Trimming left V 4 bases short and J 7 bases short, with 20 bases between. CDR3 in amino acids: CASSSPIAERLNEQFF. CDR3 DNA sequence: TGTGCCAGCAGCTCCCCAATAGCGGAACGACTTAATGAGCAGTTCTTC.

V gene TRBV19 combines with J gene TRBJ2-3, with D maybe TRBD2 (6 bases). The CDR3 extends over 14 amino acids. Germline CDR1 LNHDA, CDR2 SQIVND (reference sequence). V gave up 5 bases and J gave up 4 bases, with 13 bases separating them. The CDR3 is CASSQQGGADTQYF. The CDR3 DNA reads as TGTGCCAGTAGTCAGCAGGGAGGAGCAGATACGCAGTATTTT.

The chain is built from TRBV21-1 and TRBJ2-5; TRBD2, the table's D call, was not compared with the DNA. TRBV21-1 is deemed a pseudogene. There are 16 residues in the CDR3. CDR3 loop: CASSKDGRRGQETQYF. CDR3 sequence (DNA): TGTGCCAGCAGCAAAGATGGTAGGAGGGGCCAAGAGACCCAGTACTTC.

The gene calls are TRBV9 and TRBJ2-7; a weak D match, TRBD1 (6 bases). The CDR3 length is 14 residues. Germline-derived CDR1 and CDR2 are SGDLS and YYNGEE. V was clipped by 4 bases and J by 2 bases, with 13 bases between them. The CDR3 is CASSPRQATYEQYF. CDR3 bases: TGTGCCAGCAGCCCCCGACAGGCGACCTACGAGCAGTACTTC.

Concerning this clone itself: Other DNA sequences in the sample encode the same CDR3. The chain uses TRBV7-2 and TRBJ1-2; D is ambiguous. The germline V and J ends were trimmed by 6 bases and 7 bases, with 12 bases remaining between them. Germline CDR1 reads SGHTA; CDR2 reads FQGNSA. The CDR3 spans 12 residues. DNA of the CDR3: TGTGCCAGCAGTCCCCGGGTTTCTGGCTACACCTTC. It is translated as CASSPRVSGYTF.

The rearrangement links TRBV9 to TRBJ2-3; 9 bases fit TRBD2. V lost 0 bases to trimming and J lost 2 bases; unmatched junction nucleotides: 1. Germline CDR1 SGDLS, CDR2 YYNGEE. This CDR3 region has 15 residues. DNA of the CDR3: TGTGCCAGCAGCGTAGGACTAGCGGTCACAGATACGCAGTATTTT. Its protein product is CASSVGLAVTDTQYF.

The gene calls are TRBV10-2 and TRBJ1-5; 7 bases fit TRBD1. Germline V CDR1 and CDR2: WSHSY, SAAADI. The trim removed 4 bases at V and 6 bases at J, leaving 3 bases unmatched. The CDR3 loop spans 13 amino acids. In nucleotides, the CDR3 is TGCGCCAGCAGTGTACAGGGGCCTCAGCCCCAGCATTTT. Protein product: CASSVQGPQPQHF.

The V and J genes are TRBV14 and TRBJ2-3; D is possibly TRBD1 (6 bases). The V end was cut by 6 bases, the J end by 8 bases, with 12 bases between. Germline lookup yields CDR1 SGHDN and CDR2 FVKESK. The CDR3 totals 12 residues. CDR3 residues: CASSRQDATQYF. CDR3 coding DNA: TGTGCCAGCAGTCGACAGGACGCTACGCAGTATTTT.

The chain couples TRBV30 to TRBJ2-6; D gene uncertain. This CDR3 has 14 amino acids. Germline V gene sequence: CDR1 GTSNPN, CDR2 SVGIG (reference sequence). The germline V and J ends were trimmed by 1 base and 0 bases, with 4 bases remaining between them. In DNA form, the CDR3 reads TGTGCCTGGAGTGGCGCCTCTGGGGCCAACGTCCTGACTTTC. It encodes CAWSGASGANVLTF.

This clone was counted between two and nine times. The J gene is TRBJ2-7, the V gene TRBV18; perhaps TRBD1 as D (5 bases). CDR1 and CDR2 from the germline V gene are KGHSH and LQKENI. This CDR3 region has 14 residues. The V end was cut by 2 bases, the J end by 3 bases, with 11 bases between. CDR3 sequence reads: CASSPVSRDYEQYF. DNA of the CDR3: TGTGCCAGCTCACCAGTAAGCAGGGACTACGAGCAGTACTTC.

The chain links TRBV27 to TRBJ2-1; D possibly matches TRBD1 or TRBD2 (6 bases each). The CDR3 has 17 residues. Trimming cost V 4 bases and J 0 bases, with 16 bases left between them. Germline CDR1 reads MNHEY; CDR2 reads SMNVEV (reference sequence). The CDR3 loop is CASSSRGQASSYNEQFF. The DNA of the CDR3 is TGTGCCAGCAGTTCCCGGGGGCAGGCGAGCTCCTACAATGAGCAGTTCTTC.

In nucleotides, the CDR3 is TGTGCCAGCAGCCTACAGGGGACTAATGAAAAACTGTTTTTT. It encodes CASSLQGTNEKLFF. This chain links TRBV9 with TRBJ1-4; 7 nucleotides line up with TRBD1. The ends lost 4 bases at V and 2 bases at J; junction bases unmatched: 2. Germline CDR1 SGDLS, CDR2 YYNGEE. The CDR3 is 14 residues long.

V and J are TRBV7-2 and TRBJ1-3; 7 bases map to TRBD1. CDR1 SGHTA and CDR2 FQGNSA come from the germline V gene. CDR3 length equals 15 residues. V lost 4 bases, J lost 4 bases, and 7 bases stayed unmatched. CDR3 sequence reads: CASSSDRVGGNTIYF. In DNA form, the CDR3 reads TGTGCCAGCAGCTCCGACAGGGTAGGAGGAAACACCATATATTTT.

The chain recombines TRBV21-1 with TRBJ2-7. TRBV21-1 is a documented pseudogene. The CDR3 consists of 15 residues. The chain's CDR3 is CASSKAGGGSYEQYV. DNA of the CDR3: TGTGCCAGCAGCAAAGCCGGAGGGGGTTCCTACGAGCAGTACGTC.

The V gene is TRBV6-5, the J gene TRBJ1-2; D may be TRBD1 (5 bases). V dropped 2 bases and J dropped 12 bases, with 25 bases sitting between them. Germline values: CDR1 MNHEY, CDR2 SVGAGI. CDR3 length: 16 residues. The CDR3 here is CASSYKSSGVQRRDTF. The CDR3, as DNA: TGTGCCAGCAGTTACAAGAGTTCGGGGGTTCAACGTCGAGACACCTTC.

CDR3 coding DNA: TGTGCCAGCAGCGTAGGCTGGCGGGATTACGAGCAGTACTTC. Encoded protein: CASSVGWRDYEQYF. V usage is TRBV9 and J usage is TRBJ2-7, with a tentative D call TRBD2 (6 bases). CDR1 and CDR2 (germline): SGDLS, YYNGEE. The V and J ends lost 0 bases and 4 bases respectively, with 11 bases between them. The CDR3 has 14 amino acids.

The CDR3 reads CSARRVGTIYF. Here the CDR3 DNA reads TGCAGTGCTAGAAGGGTTGGGACCATATATTTT. This chain links TRBV20-1 with TRBJ1-3; D remains ambiguous. The CDR3 has 11 amino acids. The V gene lost 2 bases and the J gene lost 10 bases, with 9 bases spanning the gap. The germline V gene has CDR1 DFQATT and CDR2 SNEGSKA (reference sequence).

The chain combines TRBV29-1 with TRBJ2-1; 11 bases line up with TRBD2. V lost 4 bases and J lost 1; bases outside the gene matches: 9. The germline V gene has CDR1 SQVTM and CDR2 ANQGSEA. The CDR3 spans 17 residues. The CDR3 loop reads CSVVSGTSGGSYNEQFF. The CDR3 region has the DNA TGCAGCGTTGTTTCCGGGACTAGCGGCGGTTCCTACAATGAGCAGTTCTTC.

This chain connects TRBV19 to TRBJ2-1, with 12 bases lining up with TRBD2. The V segment lost 6 bases and the J segment 8 bases; nucleotides outside the gene matches: 8. The CDR3 has 15 amino acids. CDR1 LNHDA and CDR2 SQIVND come from the germline V gene (reference sequence). The CDR3 sequence is CASRPRLAGVYEQFF. CDR3 in DNA: TGTGCCAGTAGGCCCAGACTAGCGGGAGTGTATGAGCAGTTCTTC.

The chain joins TRBV7-9 to TRBJ1-5; 7 bases map to TRBD1. The CDR3 is 15 amino acids. The V and J ends lost 5 bases and 3 bases, in that order; junction bases with no gene match: 7. Germline-derived CDR1 and CDR2 are SEHNR and FQNEAQ (reference sequence). The CDR3 here is CASSQGVGYNQPQHF. The DNA for the CDR3 is TGTGCCAGCAGCCAGGGGGTAGGTTACAATCAGCCCCAGCATTTT.

The chain has TRBV15 and TRBJ2-6; D unclear. V lost 0 bases to trimming and J lost 0 bases, with 6 bases between them. The CDR3 has 16 amino acids. Per germline, CDR1 LNHNV and CDR2 YYDKDF (reference sequence). The CDR3 sequence: CATSRDRVSGANVLTF. CDR3 bases: TGTGCCACCAGCAGAGATAGAGTCTCTGGGGCCAACGTCCTGACTTTC. Full variable domain (remainder filled in from reference TRBV15 and TRBJ2-6): DAMVIQNPRYQVTQFGKPVTLSCSQTLNHNVMYWYQQKSSQAPKLLFHYYDKDFNNEADTPDNFQSRRPNTSFCFLDIRSPGLGDTAMYLCATSRDRVSGANVLTFGAGSRLTVL.

This clone was counted a single time. The J gene is TRBJ2-1, the V gene TRBV6-1; D perhaps matches TRBD1 (6 bases). Trimming stripped 7 bases from V and 8 bases from J, with 18 bases between. In germline, CDR1 is MNHNS, CDR2 SASEGT. The CDR3 totals 14 residues. The CDR3 spells CASTIWTSGDEQFF. In DNA, the CDR3 is TGTGCCAGCACCATTTGGACCTCAGGGGATGAGCAGTTCTTC.

This sequence joins TRBV5-1 and TRBJ2-1; 14 nucleotides align to TRBD2. The CDR3 sequence is 14 residues long. Losses at the gene ends were 4 bases for V and 9 bases for J; bases not matched to a gene: 3. The germline gives CDR1 SGHRS, CDR2 YFSETQ. The CDR3 region is CASSLGLAGGEQFF. Written as DNA, the CDR3 is TGCGCCAGCAGCCTCGGACTAGCGGGAGGTGAGCAGTTCTTC.

This clone was picked up a small number of times. This chain links TRBV4-3 with TRBJ1-3, with D possibly TRBD1 on 6 matching bases. Germline CDR1 reads LGHNA; CDR2 reads YSLEER. The V and J ends lost 1 base and 1 base respectively, with 11 bases between them. The CDR3 extends over 16 amino acids. The CDR3 loop reads CASSQVGGLSGNTIYF. The DNA of the CDR3 is TGCGCCAGCAGCCAAGTCGGGGGGCTATCTGGAAACACCATATATTTT.

DNA for the CDR3: TGTGCCTGCGGGACAGGGCCTGGAAACACCATATATTTT. It encodes CACGTGPGNTIYF. V gene TRBV30 combines with J gene TRBJ1-3; 9 bases agree with TRBD1. Trimming cost V 6 bases and J 2 bases; bases outside gene matches: 2. In germline, CDR1 is GTSNPN, CDR2 SVGIG (reference sequence). The CDR3 contains 13 residues.

The rearrangement links TRBV7-8 to TRBJ2-4; TRBD1 matches at 7 bases. Per the germline V gene, CDR1 is SGHVS and CDR2 is FQNEAQ. The CDR3 runs to 13 residues. V dropped 5 bases and J dropped 8; count of bases not matched to a gene: 6. This chain's CDR3 is CASSKQGFDIQYF. DNA for the CDR3: TGTGCCAGCAGCAAACAGGGGTTCGACATTCAGTACTTC.

The chain is built from TRBV4-3 and TRBJ2-3; 10 nucleotides align to TRBD2. The CDR3 extends over 16 amino acids. Germline values: CDR1 LGHNA, CDR2 YSLEER. V shed 1 base, J shed 1 base, and the junction held 2 bases outside the gene matches. Written as DNA, the CDR3 is TGCGCCAGCAGCCAAGGCCTAGCGGGGGGCACAGATACGCAGTATTTT. It yields the protein CASSQGLAGGTDTQYF.

The rearrangement uses TRBV6-5 and TRBJ2-1; D gene ambiguous. V was trimmed by 5 bases and J by 6 bases, leaving 11 bases between them. This CDR3 spans 13 amino acids. Germline V CDR1 and CDR2: MNHEY, SVGAGI. This CDR3 reads CASSAVSSNEQFF. CDR3 nucleotide sequence: TGTGCCAGCAGTGCCGTATCATCCAATGAGCAGTTCTTC.